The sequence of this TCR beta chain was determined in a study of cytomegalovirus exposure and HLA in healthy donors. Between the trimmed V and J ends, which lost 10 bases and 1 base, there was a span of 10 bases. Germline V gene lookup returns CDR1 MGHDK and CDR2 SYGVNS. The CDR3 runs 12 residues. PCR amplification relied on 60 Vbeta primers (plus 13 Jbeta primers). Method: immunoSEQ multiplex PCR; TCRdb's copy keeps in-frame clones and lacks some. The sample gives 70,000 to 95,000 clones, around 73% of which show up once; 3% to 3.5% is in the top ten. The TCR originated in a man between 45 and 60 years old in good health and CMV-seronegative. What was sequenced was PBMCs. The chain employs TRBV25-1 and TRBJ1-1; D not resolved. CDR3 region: CATRQWNTEAFF. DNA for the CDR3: TGTGCCACCAGGCAGTGGAACACTGAAGCTTTCTTT.